This TCR beta chain was captured by sequencing in a study of PD-1 blockade in classical Hodgkin lymphoma. A remark on this clone: Its target is unknown.

Study-level points and caveats: Patients with a complete response exhibited baseline diversity comparable to newly diagnosed patients. CD4+ TCR diversity climbed significantly by C4D1, unlike CD8+ TCR diversity.

In every patient, relapse followed autologous stem cell transplantation, while exposure to brentuximab vedotin differed. Libraries were prepared by immunoSEQ multiplex PCR; TCRdb keeps only in-frame clonotypes and omits some of them. Of 13,000 or so clones listed, around 76% are singletons. Germline lookup yields CDR1 SGHRS and CDR2 YFSETQ. This CDR3 contains 14 residues. Trimming removed 7 bases from V and 2 bases from J, with 12 bases in between. The chain employs TRBV5-1 and TRBJ2-2, with a possible D match to TRBD1 (6 bases). Specimen: peripheral blood mononuclear cells (PBMCs), collected at baseline. The source is a human donor with classical Hodgkin lymphoma. The CDR3 region has the DNA TGCGCCAGCGCCGGACAGTCAAACACCGGGGAGCTGTTTTTT. This encodes CASAGQSNTGELFF.